This T cell receptor beta chain was recorded in a study of blood T cell repertoires in COVID-19. At the level of the study: The cDNA or gDNA used as material had been derived from T cells, B-cell-depleted T cells, or PBMCs.

The protocol was immunoSEQ multiplex PCR, while the TCRdb copy is restricted to in-frame clones and leaves out a portion. The sample consists of 45,000 to 60,000 clones, roughly four fifths of them appearing once. The CDR3 length is 15 residues. Unmatched junction bases numbered 7, after V lost 6 bases and J lost 2 bases. The V gene's germline CDR1 is LNHDA and CDR2 SQIVND (reference sequence). The rearrangement joins TRBV19 to TRBJ2-7; 10 bases are a match to TRBD1. The source is a human donor with acute or convalescent COVID-19. The donor label of this sample is uncertain. Sequencing was carried out using peripheral blood. The CDR3: CASSFSGTGAYEQYF. The CDR3 nucleotides read TGTGCCAGTAGCTTTTCCGGGACAGGGGCCTACGAGCAGTACTTC.